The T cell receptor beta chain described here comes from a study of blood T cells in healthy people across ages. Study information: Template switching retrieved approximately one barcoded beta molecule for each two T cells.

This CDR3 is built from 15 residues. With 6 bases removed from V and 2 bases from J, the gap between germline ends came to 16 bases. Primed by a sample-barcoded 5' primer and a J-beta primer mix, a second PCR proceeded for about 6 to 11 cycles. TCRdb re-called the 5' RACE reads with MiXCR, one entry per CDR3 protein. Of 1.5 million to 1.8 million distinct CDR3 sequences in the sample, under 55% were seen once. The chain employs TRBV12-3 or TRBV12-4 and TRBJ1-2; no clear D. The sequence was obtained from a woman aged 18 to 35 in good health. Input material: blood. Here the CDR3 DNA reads TGTGCCAGCAGGCAAAGGGAGAGGCCCAACTATGGCTACACCTTC. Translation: CASRQRERPNYGYTF.